What follows are 17 T cell receptor beta chains derived from one specimen sequenced in a study of T and B cells in COVID-19 patients. Blood genomic DNA input for TRB amplification was roughly 220-500 ng. BIOMED2 TRB-A/B primer pools were used in multiplex TRB PCR. TCRdb analysed the multiplex PCR reads with MiXCR anew, one entry per CDR3 protein. The sample lists 20,000 to 25,000 distinct CDR3 sequences; about 30% were seen once. Sequenced input: blood. The receptors were sampled from a human donor who had recovered from COVID-19.

In its sample, this clonotype was seen a few times. This sequence joins TRBV19 and TRBJ2-7; D is ambiguous. The CDR3 runs to 13 residues. CDR1 and CDR2 (germline): LNHDA, SQIVND (reference sequence). V was clipped by 5 bases and J by 0 bases, with 8 bases between them. This CDR3 is CASSREVSYEQYF. As DNA, the CDR3 is TGTGCCAGTAGTCGCGAAGTCTCCTACGAGCAGTACTTC.

The rearrangement links TRBV21-1 to TRBJ1-5; the D call TRBD1 from the table was never checked on the DNA. TRBV21-1 is noted as a pseudogene. The CDR3 sequence is 16 residues long. Here the CDR3 reads CASSNGACLSNQPQHF. CDR3 bases: TGTGCCAGCAGCAATGGGGCCTGTTTAAGCAATCAGCCCCAGCATTTT.

This clonotype occurred a few times. V gene TRBV5-6 combines with J gene TRBJ2-2, with D perhaps TRBD1 (6 bases). With 0 bases removed from V and 5 bases from J, the gap between germline ends came to 11 bases. Germline V gene data show CDR1 as SGHDT and CDR2 as YYEEEE. This CDR3 has 15 amino acids. In nucleotides, the CDR3 is TGTGCCAGCAGCTTGGGTGGCAGGGGAACCGGGGAGCTGTTTTTT. Translating gives CASSLGGRGTGELFF.

The chain uses TRBV7-9 and TRBJ2-7, with 8 bases that match TRBD1. Trimming removed 6 bases from V and 3 bases from J; junction bases left unmatched: 4. From germline, CDR1 is SEHNR and CDR2 FQNEAQ (reference sequence). CDR3 length equals 13 residues. The DNA of the CDR3 is TGTGCCAGCAGGCGCGACAGGGGCTACGAGCAGTACTTC. Translating gives CASRRDRGYEQYF.

V is TRBV7-2 and J is TRBJ2-5; D might be TRBD1 or TRBD2, each matching 5 bases. The CDR3 has 14 amino acids. V dropped 0 bases and J dropped 5 bases, with 10 bases sitting between them. Germline V gene lookup returns CDR1 SGHTA and CDR2 FQGNSA. The DNA for the CDR3 is TGTGCCAGCAGCTTAGCGAGGGGTTTGGAGACCCAGTACTTC. Translation gives CASSLARGLETQYF.

CDR3 sequence: CAWRAATNEKLFF. The CDR3 DNA is TGTGCCTGGAGGGCCGCAACTAATGAAAAACTGTTTTTT. V is TRBV30 and J is TRBJ1-4; D remains unclear. Trimming pared 3 bases from V and 0 bases from J, leaving 5 bases between. Germline CDR1 GTSNPN, CDR2 SVGIG (reference sequence). The CDR3 runs to 13 residues.

This clonotype was seen ten or more times. This sequence joins TRBV19 and TRBJ2-5, with 11 bases fitting TRBD2. CDR3 length equals 15 residues. V lost 2 bases and J lost 4; bases outside the gene matches: 3. Germline assignment: CDR1 LNHDA and CDR2 SQIVND (reference sequence). The CDR3 sequence is CASSILAGGGETQYF. CDR3 bases: TGTGCCAGTAGTATACTAGCGGGGGGTGGAGAGACCCAGTACTTC.

By its share, this clonotype is medium-sized. The chain joins TRBV13 to TRBJ2-1; unclear D gene. The CDR3 runs to 17 residues. The germline gives CDR1 PRHDT, CDR2 FYEKMQ (reference sequence). V dropped 7 bases and J dropped 2 bases, with 21 bases sitting between them. CDR3 in amino acids: CASTGSPGLEPYNEQFF. As DNA, the CDR3 is TGTGCCAGCACCGGTAGCCCGGGCCTTGAACCCTACAATGAGCAGTTCTTC. Supplemented by reference TRBV13 and TRBJ2-1, the full variable domain reads AAGVIQSPRHLIKEKRETATLKCYPIPRHDTVYWYQQGPGQDPQFLISFYEKMQSDKGSIPDRFSAQQFSDYHSELNMSSLELGDSALYFCASTGSPGLEPYNEQFFGPGTRLTVL.

This clonotype is medium-sized (0.01 to 0.1%) by share. The V gene is TRBV19, the J gene TRBJ1-6, with 8 bases aligning to TRBD1. This CDR3 has 14 residues. Germline trimming cut 6 bases from V and 5 bases from J; bases unmatched to any gene: 3. Looked up from germline, CDR1 is LNHDA and CDR2 is SQIVND (reference sequence). The CDR3 reads CASSYRGDNSPLHF. The CDR3 region has the DNA TGTGCCAGTAGCTACAGGGGGGATAATTCACCCCTCCACTTT. Supplemented by reference TRBV19 and TRBJ1-6, the full variable domain reads DGGITQSPKYLFRKEGQNVTLSCEQNLNHDAMYWYRQDPGQGLRLIYYSQIVNDFQKGDIAEGYSVSREKKESFPLTVTSAQKNPTAFYLCASSYRGDNSPLHFGNGTRLTVT.

This clonotype was picked up many times. V and J are TRBV18 and TRBJ2-3; 12 bases align to TRBD1. The V segment lost 1 base and the J segment 7 bases; nucleotides outside the gene matches: 6. CDR1 and CDR2 from the germline V gene are KGHSH and LQKENI. CDR3 length: 16 residues. CDR3: CASSPLGTGGVYTQYF. CDR3 bases: TGTGCCAGCTCACCACTCGGGACAGGGGGCGTTTATACGCAGTATTTT.

This sequence joins TRBV6-5 and TRBJ2-3, with TRBD2 matching over 16 bases. The CDR3 has 20 residues. Germline V gene lookup returns CDR1 MNHEY and CDR2 SVGAGI. Trimming cost V 6 bases and J 1 base; bases outside gene matches: 13. For the CDR3, the DNA is TGTGCCAGCAGAAACCAACCGGGACTAGCGGGGGGGCCCGGCACAGATACGCAGTATTTT. This translates into CASRNQPGLAGGPGTDTQYF.

In its sample, this clonotype was seen many times. The rearrangement joins TRBV12-3 or TRBV12-4 to TRBJ1-4, with unresolved D. The CDR3 contains 15 residues. The ends were cut back, 7 bases at V and 5 bases at J, with 17 bases in the middle. The CDR3 region has the DNA TGTGCCAGCACCTACACATCGGCCGAGAATGAAAAACTGTTTTTT. Translating gives CASTYTSAENEKLFF.

The chain has TRBV12-3 or TRBV12-4 and TRBJ2-2, with 7 bases aligning to TRBD2. The V segment lost 10 bases and the J segment 3 bases; nucleotides outside the gene matches: 8. This CDR3 is 14 amino acids long. CDR3 amino acids: CATRGGSDTGELFF. CDR3 DNA sequence: TGTGCCACGCGCGGGGGATCGGACACCGGGGAGCTGTTTTTT.

This clonotype was recorded many times. This chain uses TRBV30 with TRBJ1-6; D unclear. Looked up from germline, CDR1 is GTSNPN and CDR2 is SVGIG (reference sequence). V shed 4 bases and J shed 9 bases, with 10 bases lying between them. This CDR3 has 12 amino acids. CDR3 region: CAWTGVSSPLHF. Written as DNA, the CDR3 is TGTGCCTGGACAGGTGTGAGTTCACCCCTCCACTTT.

This clonotype was seen repeatedly, ten times or more. The rearrangement links TRBV27 to TRBJ2-1; possibly TRBD1 or TRBD2 for D (5 bases each). This CDR3 has 13 residues. V lost 5 bases to trimming and J lost 10 bases, with 15 bases between them. The germline V gene encodes CDR1 MNHEY and CDR2 SMNVEV (reference sequence). This CDR3 is CASSRTTRGEQFF. Here the CDR3 DNA reads TGTGCCAGCAGTAGAACCACTAGGGGCGAGCAGTTCTTC.

The chain employs TRBV2 and TRBJ1-5; D uncertain. Germline values: CDR1 SNHLY, CDR2 FYNNEI. V lost 6 bases and J lost 6, with 6 bases in between. The CDR3 length is 11 residues. This CDR3 is CASSLSQPQHF. CDR3 sequence (DNA): TGTGCCAGCAGCCTGAGTCAGCCCCAGCATTTT. Complete variable domain (other parts from reference TRBV2 and TRBJ1-5): EPEVTQTPSHQVTQMGQEVILRCVPISNHLYFYWYRQILGQKVEFLVSFYNNEISEKSEIFDDQFSVERPDGSNFTLKIRSTKLEDSAMYFCASSLSQPQHFGDGTRLSIL.

The V gene is TRBV19, the J gene TRBJ2-6; the D is unclear. This CDR3 has 14 amino acids. V lost 5 bases and J lost 4, with 9 bases in between. Germline V gene lookup returns CDR1 LNHDA and CDR2 SQIVND (reference sequence). The CDR3 region has the DNA TGTGCCAGTAGTTCCGACACCGGGGCCAACGTCCTGACTTTC. Residues: CASSSDTGANVLTF.